These 31 T cell receptor beta chains were all obtained from the same sample, sequenced in a study of beta chain features in type 1 diabetes. The isolated RNA, all of it, was reverse transcribed, so expressed TCRB transcripts were what got sequenced. Profiling relied on immunoSEQ multiplex PCR, and the TCRdb table lists in-frame clones only, not all of them. The data contain almost 250,000 clones, roughly 13% of them singletons. Sequenced material: naive CD4+ T cells from blood. These receptors originate from a woman between 40 and 55 years old in good health.

V usage is TRBV7-9 and J usage is TRBJ2-3; D uncertain. Germline V gene data show CDR1 as SEHNR and CDR2 as FQNEAQ (reference sequence). The CDR3 runs to 15 residues. The ends were cut back, 5 bases at V and 6 bases at J, with 18 bases in the middle. Here the CDR3 DNA reads TGTGCCAGCAGCCGCGCACTGCAAAGCATTGATACGCAGTATTTT. The encoded protein is CASSRALQSIDTQYF.

The chain joins TRBV7-2 to TRBJ1-2; 7 bases align to TRBD1. Germline CDR1 reads SGHTA; CDR2 reads FQGNSA. The CDR3 is made up of 14 amino acids. The junction had 9 bases not matched to a gene; V was cut back by 7 bases and J by 4 bases. This CDR3 reads CASTPPDRLYGYTF. The CDR3 coding sequence is TGTGCCAGCACCCCCCCGGACAGGCTCTATGGCTACACCTTC.

This chain links TRBV29-1 with TRBJ2-3; TRBD1 matches at 9 bases. V gave up 2 bases and J gave up 7 bases; unmatched junction bases: 7. The CDR3 sequence is 14 residues long. The germline CDR1 and CDR2 sequences are SQVTM and ANQGSEA. The chain's CDR3 is CSVERDRAANTQYF. The DNA of the CDR3 is TGCAGCGTTGAAAGGGACAGGGCCGCAAATACGCAGTATTTT.

The rearrangement uses TRBV18 and TRBJ2-1; 8 nucleotides match TRBD1. V shed 4 bases and J 6 bases; nucleotides not matched to a gene: 14. CDR1 is KGHSH and CDR2 is LQKENI in the germline V gene. The CDR3 consists of 17 residues. CDR3 DNA: TGTGCCAGCTCACGAAAGACCGGGACAGGAGAATCCAATGAGCAGTTCTTC. It translates to CASSRKTGTGESNEQFF.

The chain employs TRBV4-1 and TRBJ1-6; D gene unclear. The CDR3 has 17 residues. Germline CDR1 is MGHRA and CDR2 is YSYEKL. Trimming took off 1 base at V and 3 bases at J, with 13 bases between the two ends. CDR3 protein: CASSQGPQRVYNSPLHF. For the CDR3, the DNA is TGCGCCAGCAGCCAAGGTCCCCAGCGGGTCTATAATTCACCCCTCCACTTT.

The CDR3 here is CASSSRTSGERYTQYF. The CDR3 DNA reads TGTGCCAGCAGCTCCCGGACTAGCGGGGAGAGGTATACGCAGTATTTT. This chain links TRBV7-2 with TRBJ2-3, with TRBD2 identical over 12 bases. V lost 4 bases to trimming and J lost 7 bases; unmatched junction nucleotides: 9. This CDR3 spans 16 amino acids. The germline gives CDR1 SGHTA, CDR2 FQGNSA.

The V gene is TRBV15, the J gene TRBJ1-1; D ambiguous. V was clipped by 1 base and J by 7 bases, with 13 bases between them. Germline V gives CDR1 LNHNV, CDR2 YYDKDF (reference sequence). There are 14 residues in the CDR3. The CDR3 sequence is CATSRGQNSREAFF. CDR3 in DNA: TGTGCCACCAGCAGAGGTCAAAATAGCCGTGAAGCTTTCTTT.

This clone showed up just a few times. The chain joins TRBV6-5 to TRBJ1-2, with 12 bases lining up with TRBD1. The trim removed 5 bases at V and 3 bases at J, leaving 4 bases unmatched. CDR3 length: 15 residues. The germline gives CDR1 MNHEY, CDR2 SVGAGI. The CDR3: CASSTGTGGYYGYTF. The CDR3 DNA reads TGTGCCAGCAGTACCGGGACAGGGGGCTACTATGGCTACACCTTC.

In its sample, this clone was seen a few times. This chain uses TRBV18 with TRBJ1-1; D call uncertain. Trimming pared 4 bases from V and 6 bases from J, leaving 15 bases between. Per the germline V gene, CDR1 is KGHSH and CDR2 is LQKENI. The CDR3 has 14 residues. The chain's CDR3 is CASSQKVGQAEAFF. CDR3 DNA sequence: TGTGCCAGCTCACAGAAAGTTGGGCAGGCTGAAGCTTTCTTT.

The chain employs TRBV11-2 and TRBJ1-1, with D possibly being TRBD1 (5 bases). This CDR3 contains 17 residues. V was cut by 1 base and J by 4 bases, with 19 bases left in between. Germline assignment: CDR1 SGHAT and CDR2 FQNNGV. CDR3 bases: TGTGCCAGCAGCTTAGGAGCGGGGGTCGTGCGAGGCACTGAAGCTTTCTTT. Its protein is CASSLGAGVVRGTEAFF.

This clone was counted only a few times. The chain links TRBV5-4 to TRBJ2-1, with 12 nucleotides matching TRBD2. Germline CDR1 reads SGHNT; CDR2 reads YYREEE (reference sequence). The CDR3 is made up of 16 amino acids. Unmatched junction bases numbered 9, after V lost 4 bases and J lost 7 bases. This CDR3 reads CASSQARLAGVNEQFF. CDR3 DNA sequence: TGTGCCAGCAGCCAAGCAAGACTAGCGGGGGTGAATGAGCAGTTCTTC.

Written as DNA, the CDR3 is TGTGCCAGCTCACCAACGACAGGGATGGATGGGTATGGCTACACCTTC. Encoded protein: CASSPTTGMDGYGYTF. The rearrangement links TRBV18 to TRBJ1-2; 7 bases fit TRBD1. The CDR3 is 16 amino acids. Germline CDR1 and CDR2: KGHSH and LQKENI. The trim removed 2 bases at V and 5 bases at J, leaving 11 bases unmatched. The whole variable domain, remainder taken from reference TRBV18 and TRBJ1-2, is NAGVMQNPRHLVRRRGQEARLRCSPMKGHSHVYWYRQLPEEGLKFMVYLQKENIIDESGMPKERFSAEFPKEGPSILRIQQVVRGDSAAYFCASSPTTGMDGYGYTFGSGTRLTVV.

The genes are TRBV2 and TRBJ1-2; the D gene is possibly TRBD1 (5 bases). CDR1 and CDR2 (germline): SNHLY, FYNNEI. V was shortened by 0 bases and J by 7 bases, with 12 bases between the two germline ends. The length of the CDR3 is 14 residues. This CDR3 reads CASSEARSGFGYTF. CDR3 sequence (DNA): TGTGCCAGCAGTGAAGCCCGGTCAGGGTTTGGCTACACCTTC.

This clone was counted a few times. The chain is built from TRBV29-1 and TRBJ1-2, with 8 nucleotides matching TRBD1. The ends lost 5 bases at V and 3 bases at J; junction bases unmatched: 8. The CDR3 has 14 amino acids. Looked up from germline, CDR1 is SQVTM and CDR2 is ANQGSEA. The CDR3 nucleotides are TGCAGCGTTTATGACAGGGGCGCCGACTATGGCTACACCTTC. Residues: CSVYDRGADYGYTF. Full variable domain (rest looked up from reference TRBV29-1 and TRBJ1-2): SAVISQKPSRDICQRGTSLTIQCQVDSQVTMMFWYRQQPGQSLTLIATANQGSEATYESGFVIDKFPISRPNLTFSTLTVSNMSPEDSSIYLCSVYDRGADYGYTFGSGTRLTVV.

This clone was observed a few times. The chain carries TRBV11-3 and TRBJ2-3; D is possibly TRBD2 (6 bases). Trimming left V 5 bases short and J 14 bases short, with 17 bases between. The CDR3 totals 12 residues. CDR1 and CDR2 (germline): SGHNT, YENEEA. The chain's CDR3 is CASSRAGHPLYF. The CDR3 DNA reads TGTGCCAGCAGCCGGGCGGGGCATCCGTTGTATTTT.

This clone appeared a few times. The V gene is TRBV7-9, the J gene TRBJ2-7; D possibly corresponds to TRBD1 (6 bases). CDR1 and CDR2 (germline): SEHNR, FQNEAQ (reference sequence). V lost 5 bases and J 5 bases, leaving 19 bases between the germline ends. The CDR3 totals 15 residues. DNA for the CDR3: TGTGCCAGCAGCCCAGGGGTACTAGAAGTTAACGAGCAGTACTTC. The encoded protein is CASSPGVLEVNEQYF.

This clone was detected only a few times. J is TRBJ2-7 and V is TRBV9; 9 nucleotides align to TRBD2. Germline trimming cut 0 bases from V and 3 bases from J; bases unmatched to any gene: 10. CDR1 is SGDLS and CDR2 is YYNGEE in the germline V gene. This CDR3 contains 17 residues. The CDR3 loop reads CASSVGPQGRGGYEQYF. In DNA form, the CDR3 reads TGTGCCAGCAGCGTAGGTCCCCAGGGGCGGGGGGGCTACGAGCAGTACTTC.

The sample holds a few counts of this clone. V is TRBV5-4 and J is TRBJ2-5; possibly TRBD2 for D (6 bases). The CDR3 contains 14 residues. Germline CDR1 reads SGHNT; CDR2 reads YYREEE (reference sequence). Trimming removed 3 bases from V and 7 bases from J, with 16 bases in between. The CDR3 spells CASSSPRQEGTQYF. CDR3 nucleotides: TGTGCCAGCAGCTCGCCAAGGCAGGAGGGGACCCAGTACTTC.

This sequence joins TRBV6-4 and TRBJ2-2; the D is unclear. V lost 0 bases and J lost 4, with 15 bases in between. The germline V gene has CDR1 MRHNA and CDR2 SNTAGT. The CDR3 loop spans 17 amino acids. In DNA, the CDR3 is TGTGCCAGCAGTGACTCCCCGGCAGAAATAGCCACCGGGGAGCTGTTTTTT. Its protein is CASSDSPAEIATGELFF.

This clone was detected only a few times. The chain couples TRBV7-2 to TRBJ1-2; D might be TRBD1 (6 bases). V was clipped by 9 bases and J by 0 bases, with 11 bases between them. Germline CDR1 and CDR2: SGHTA and FQGNSA. CDR3 size: 13 residues. In DNA, the CDR3 is TGTGCCAGAAGACAGGCCTCTAACTATGGCTACACCTTC. It codes for CARRQASNYGYTF.

This rearrangement joins TRBV10-3 to TRBJ2-1; D not certain. The ends were cut back, 0 bases at V and 0 bases at J, with 6 bases in the middle. This CDR3 has 15 residues. Germline lookup yields CDR1 ENHRY and CDR2 SYGVKD. CDR3 coding DNA: TGTGCCATCAGTGAGTCTAGGAGCTCCTACAATGAGCAGTTCTTC. This gives the protein CAISESRSSYNEQFF.

DNA of the CDR3: TGTGCCAGCTCACCAGCCGGCGGGACGGGGGGGAACATTCAGTACTTC. Residues: CASSPAGGTGGNIQYF. This chain links TRBV18 with TRBJ2-4; 8 bases are a match to TRBD2. V was clipped by 2 bases and J by 7 bases; unmatched bases: 10. From germline, CDR1 is KGHSH and CDR2 LQKENI. CDR3 size: 16 residues. Filled out from reference TRBV18 and TRBJ2-4, the complete variable domain reads NAGVMQNPRHLVRRRGQEARLRCSPMKGHSHVYWYRQLPEEGLKFMVYLQKENIIDESGMPKERFSAEFPKEGPSILRIQQVVRGDSAAYFCASSPAGGTGGNIQYFGAGTRLSVL.

CDR3 sequence (DNA): TGTGCCAGCAGCTTAGCCGTGGCCGGGGAGACCCAGTACTTC. It yields the protein CASSLAVAGETQYF. This sequence joins TRBV11-2 and TRBJ2-5; D not certain. Germline V CDR1 and CDR2: SGHAT, FQNNGV. CDR3 length: 14 residues. V dropped 1 base and J dropped 5 bases, with 11 bases sitting between them.

This clone was counted between two and nine times. The gene calls are TRBV27 and TRBJ2-7; D is uncertain. This CDR3 has 13 amino acids. The V end lost 2 bases, the J end lost 3 bases, and 8 bases lay between the germline ends. CDR1 is MNHEY and CDR2 is SMNVEV in the germline V gene (reference sequence). The CDR3 here is CASSLVADYEQYF. The CDR3 DNA is TGTGCCAGCAGTTTAGTTGCGGACTACGAGCAGTACTTC.

Concerning this clone: Other DNA sequences in this specimen translate into the identical CDR3. This chain joins TRBV18 and TRBJ1-5; no clear D. The CDR3 loop spans 14 amino acids. The V end was cut by 3 bases, the J end by 0 bases, with 6 bases between. CDR1 and CDR2 (germline): KGHSH, LQKENI. The CDR3 region has the DNA TGTGCCAGCTCACCCCTTTTTAGCAATCAGCCCCAGCATTTT. Protein product: CASSPLFSNQPQHF.

The chain recombines TRBV2 with TRBJ2-3, with D unresolved. Germline-derived CDR1 and CDR2 are SNHLY and FYNNEI. This CDR3 region has 12 residues. V was pared by 3 bases and J by 8 bases, with 9 bases between. The CDR3 coding sequence is TGTGCCAGCAGTGAGGCCCATGTTACGCAGTATTTT. Translation gives CASSEAHVTQYF. Variable domain in full (rest from reference TRBV2 and TRBJ2-3): EPEVTQTPSHQVTQMGQEVILRCVPISNHLYFYWYRQILGQKVEFLVSFYNNEISEKSEIFDDQFSVERPDGSNFTLKIRSTKLEDSAMYFCASSEAHVTQYFGPGTRLTVL.

The chain joins TRBV4-3 to TRBJ1-5; D is undetermined. The V end lost 0 bases, the J end lost 3 bases, and 9 bases lay between the germline ends. This CDR3 region has 15 residues. Germline lookup yields CDR1 LGHNA and CDR2 YSLEER. Here the CDR3 reads CASSQDGGFNQPQHF. CDR3 bases: TGCGCCAGCAGCCAAGATGGCGGTTTCAATCAGCCCCAGCATTTT.

The gene calls are TRBV7-2 and TRBJ2-7; D remains unclear. The V end was cut by 3 bases, the J end by 3 bases, with 6 bases between. The CDR3 runs to 12 residues. CDR1 and CDR2 (germline): SGHTA, FQGNSA. DNA of the CDR3: TGTGCCAGCAGCTTTCGTAGCTACGAGCAGTACTTC. Protein sequence: CASSFRSYEQYF.

This clone was observed at least ten times. The CDR3 DNA is TGTGCCAGCAGGCTAGGGGCTAGCGGAGATACGCAGTATTTT. Encoded protein: CASRLGASGDTQYF. This chain uses TRBV7-2 with TRBJ2-3; TRBD2 matches 7 bases. The length of the CDR3 is 14 residues. V dropped 6 bases and J dropped 5; count of bases not matched to a gene: 8. Germline lookup yields CDR1 SGHTA and CDR2 FQGNSA. Variable domain in full (rest from reference TRBV7-2 and TRBJ2-3): GAGVSQSPSNKVTEKGKDVELRCDPISGHTALYWYRQSLGQGLEFLIYFQGNSAPDKSGLPSDRFSAERTGGSVSTLTIQRTQQEDSAVYLCASRLGASGDTQYFGPGTRLTVL.

The table lists this clone with a few counts. CDR3 nucleotides: TGCAGCGTTGAACCCGGGTCCGGAAACACCATATATTTT. Amino acids: CSVEPGSGNTIYF. This chain joins TRBV29-1 and TRBJ1-3; D gene ambiguous. V was shortened by 2 bases and J by 4 bases, with 9 bases between the two germline ends. The germline gives CDR1 SQVTM, CDR2 ANQGSEA. The CDR3 covers 13 residues.

This clone was found a few times. The V and J genes are TRBV6-5 and TRBJ2-3; TRBD2 matches at 7 bases. The V segment lost 7 bases and the J segment 2 bases; nucleotides outside the gene matches: 9. Germline V gene sequence: CDR1 MNHEY, CDR2 SVGAGI. The CDR3 contains 15 residues. CDR3 amino acids: CASTRNGGNTDTQYF. DNA of the CDR3: TGTGCCAGCACCCGAAACGGGGGGAACACAGATACGCAGTATTTT.